The clone carrying this TCR beta chain was observed a few times. Its antigen is not known. These data come from a study of T cell responses to AZD1222 COVID-19 vaccine. Germline V gene data show CDR1 as DFQATT and CDR2 as SNEGSKA (reference sequence). The CDR3 sequence is 11 residues long. Between the trimmed V and J ends, which lost 3 bases and 10 bases, there was a span of 10 bases. Profiling relied on immunoSEQ multiplex PCR, and the TCRdb table lists in-frame clones only, not all of them. Of about 130,000 clones listed, roughly 92% are singletons. Study-level points and caveats: Most donors were white British and more were female, and clonal diversity was possibly underestimated. Sampled repertoires all dated from after the peak T cell response. Unmutated variant regions reportedly attract nearly half of all spike-specific TCRs.

Whether given at about 4 or about 12 weeks, second doses were pooled. The chain links TRBV20-1 to TRBJ2-1; D call uncertain. Specimen: peripheral blood, collected 28 days after the second AZD1222 dose. This sequence originates from an adult who received the AZD1222 COVID-19 vaccine. The CDR3: CSASSTREQFF. The CDR3 DNA reads as TGCAGTGCTAGTTCGACACGGGAGCAGTTCTTC.